This entry concerns a single T cell receptor (beta chain). As yet, its antigen is unknown. The record originates from a study of cytomegalovirus exposure and HLA in healthy donors. Notes on the study in general: The study labeled 150 to 200 TCR beta chains cytomegalovirus-associated. Subsequent analysis of the roughly 120 validation repertoires found a tendency for first-cohort TCR clusters to co-occur. Most TCR sequences were rare, but some public TCRs occurred in many donors.

Germline V gene lookup returns CDR1 SGHTA and CDR2 FQGNSA. V lost 5 bases to trimming and J lost 11 bases, with 18 bases between them. This CDR3 contains 14 residues. While the first cohort had 500 to 700 subjects, the donors belonged to the separate validation cohort of 100 to 150 subjects. Method: immunoSEQ multiplex PCR; TCRdb's copy keeps in-frame clones and lacks some. The table shows 260,000 or so clones, with about 90% occurring only once. The V call is TRBV7-2, the J call TRBJ2-2; D remains unclear. This TCR derives from a woman younger than 45 in good health and CMV-seronegative. Sample: PBMCs. The chain's CDR3 is CASSPTPYPRELFF. The CDR3 nucleotides are TGTGCCAGCAGCCCCACTCCTTACCCGAGAGAGCTGTTTTTT.